A single sample is the source of the 10 T cell receptor beta chains below, sequenced in a study of T cells in Graves' hyperthyroidism and ophthalmopathy. Template material for amplifying TCR beta CDR3 regions consisted of RNA transcripts. The primer set for the first-round RT-PCR of the TCR CDR3 was HTBI. MiXCR was run by TCRdb on the multiplex PCR reads, yielding one entry per CDR3 protein. The repertoire holds about 690,000 distinct CDR3 sequences, with roughly 17% as singletons. Input material: blood. These TCRs come from a man aged 50-59 years with Graves' hyperthyroidism.

This chain connects TRBV7-6 to TRBJ2-7; D is undetermined. This CDR3 comprises 14 residues. Trimming removed 6 bases from V and 0 bases from J, with 12 bases in between. Per germline, CDR1 SGHVS and CDR2 FNYEAQ. CDR3 bases: TGTGCCAGCAGGGGTCAGCCTTCCTCCTACGAGCAGTACTTC. The encoded protein is CASRGQPSSYEQYF.

V usage is TRBV28 and J usage is TRBJ2-7; D not resolved. The germline V gene encodes CDR1 MDHEN and CDR2 SYDVKM. The CDR3 contains 13 residues. V lost 6 bases, J lost 0 bases, and 9 bases lay in between. The CDR3 protein is CASRLTISYEQYF. The CDR3 bases are TGTGCCAGCAGATTAACCATCTCCTACGAGCAGTACTTC.

This clonotype was counted only a few times. In DNA form, the CDR3 reads TGCAGTGCTAAAAGGACTAACTATGGCTACACCTTC. Translating gives CSAKRTNYGYTF. The V call is TRBV20-1, the J call TRBJ1-2; no reliable D call. Germline-derived CDR1 and CDR2 are DFQATT and SNEGSKA (reference sequence). Trimming removed 4 bases at V and 0 bases at J, with 6 bases between. This CDR3 is 12 amino acids long.

This clonotype was seen more than once but under ten times. J is TRBJ2-1 and V is TRBV7-3, with D possibly TRBD2 on 5 matching bases. V was pared by 0 bases and J by 6 bases, with 9 bases between. Germline V gives CDR1 SGHTA, CDR2 FQGTGA. There are 14 residues in the CDR3. CDR3: CASSLTPTSNEQFF. The CDR3 bases are TGTGCCAGCAGCTTAACCCCAACTAGCAATGAGCAGTTCTTC.

This clonotype showed up many times. The chain employs TRBV2 and TRBJ1-2; TRBD1 agrees at 7 bases. V lost 0 bases and J lost 5; bases outside the gene matches: 3. This CDR3 region has 14 residues. CDR1 is SNHLY and CDR2 is FYNNEI in the germline V gene. The CDR3 DNA is TGTGCCAGCAGTGAAGCCGGACAGGTATATGGCTACACCTTC. It translates to CASSEAGQVYGYTF.

V gene TRBV7-9 combines with J gene TRBJ2-1, with D possibly matching TRBD1 (8 bases). Germline V CDR1 and CDR2: SEHNR, FQNEAQ (reference sequence). The CDR3 covers 16 residues. V lost 0 bases, J lost 7 bases, and 16 bases lay in between. The CDR3 loop reads CASSLAQQGEGNEQFF. For the CDR3, the DNA is TGTGCCAGCAGCTTAGCGCAACAGGGGGAGGGAAATGAGCAGTTCTTC.

There are many counts of this clonotype. This chain connects TRBV9 to TRBJ2-1; D is undetermined. There are 15 residues in the CDR3. The germline V gene has CDR1 SGDLS and CDR2 YYNGEE. The germline V and J ends were trimmed by 6 bases and 4 bases, with 17 bases remaining between them. The CDR3: CASTLEGLAYNEQFF. The DNA for the CDR3 is TGTGCCAGCACCCTAGAAGGCTTAGCTTACAATGAGCAGTTCTTC.

This chain uses TRBV20-1 with TRBJ2-7; 7 bases agree with TRBD1. Trimming cost V 0 bases and J 2 bases; bases outside gene matches: 7. The CDR3 is made up of 15 amino acids. CDR1 and CDR2 from the germline V gene are DFQATT and SNEGSKA (reference sequence). The CDR3, as DNA: TGCAGTGCTAGAGATATGGCAGGGGGAGCCTACGAGCAGTACTTC. The encoded protein is CSARDMAGGAYEQYF.

The chain combines TRBV6-1 with TRBJ2-5, with TRBD1 identical over 7 bases. The junction had 9 bases not matched to a gene; V was cut back by 7 bases and J by 4 bases. This CDR3 contains 14 residues. Germline V gives CDR1 MNHNS, CDR2 SASEGT. CDR3 residues: CASKRDSGRETQYF. DNA for the CDR3: TGTGCCAGCAAACGGGACAGCGGCCGAGAGACCCAGTACTTC.

This clonotype was detected only a few times. This chain connects TRBV28 to TRBJ1-6; 11 bases match TRBD1. V was clipped by 3 bases and J by 10 bases; unmatched bases: 5. The CDR3 has 15 amino acids. Germline lookup yields CDR1 MDHEN and CDR2 SYDVKM. In DNA form, the CDR3 reads TGTGCCAGCAGTTTCCGGACAGGGGGCGTCTCACCCCTCCACTTT. Its translation is CASSFRTGGVSPLHF.